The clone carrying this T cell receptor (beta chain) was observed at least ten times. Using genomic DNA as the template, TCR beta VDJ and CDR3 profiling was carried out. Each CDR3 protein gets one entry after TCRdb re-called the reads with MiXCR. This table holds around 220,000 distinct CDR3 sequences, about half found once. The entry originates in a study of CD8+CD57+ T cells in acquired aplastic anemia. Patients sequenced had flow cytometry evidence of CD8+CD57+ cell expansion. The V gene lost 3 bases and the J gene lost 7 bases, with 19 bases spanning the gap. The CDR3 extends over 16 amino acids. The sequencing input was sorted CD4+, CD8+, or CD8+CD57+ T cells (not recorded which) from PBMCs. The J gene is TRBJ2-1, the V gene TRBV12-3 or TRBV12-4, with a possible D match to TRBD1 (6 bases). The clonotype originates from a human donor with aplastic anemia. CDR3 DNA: TGTGCCAGCAGTTTCCAGGACAGCTATCTTCAAAATGAGCAGTTCTTC. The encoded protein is CASSFQDSYLQNEQFF.